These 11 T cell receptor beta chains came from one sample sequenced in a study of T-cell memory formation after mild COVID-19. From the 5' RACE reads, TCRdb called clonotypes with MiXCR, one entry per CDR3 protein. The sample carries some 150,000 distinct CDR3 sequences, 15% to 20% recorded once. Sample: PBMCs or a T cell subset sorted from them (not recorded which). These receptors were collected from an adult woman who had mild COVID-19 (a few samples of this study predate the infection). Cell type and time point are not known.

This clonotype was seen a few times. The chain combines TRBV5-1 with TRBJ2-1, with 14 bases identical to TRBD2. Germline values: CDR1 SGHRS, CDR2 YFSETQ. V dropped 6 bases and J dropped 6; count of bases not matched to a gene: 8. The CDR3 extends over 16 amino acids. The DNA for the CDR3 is TGCGCCAGCACATGGGGGACTAGCGGGGGACCCAATGAGCAGTTCTTC. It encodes CASTWGTSGGPNEQFF. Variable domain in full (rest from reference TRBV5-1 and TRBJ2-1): KAGVTQTPRYLIKTRGQQVTLSCSPISGHRSVSWYQQTPGQGLQFLFEYFSETQRNKGNFPGRFSGRQFSNSRSEMNVSTLELGDSALYLCASTWGTSGGPNEQFFGPGTRLTVL.

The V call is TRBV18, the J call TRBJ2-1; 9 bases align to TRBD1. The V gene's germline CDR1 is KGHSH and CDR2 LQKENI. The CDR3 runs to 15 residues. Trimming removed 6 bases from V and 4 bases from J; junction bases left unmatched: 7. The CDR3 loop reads CASSKGTGYYNEQFF. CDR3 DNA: TGTGCCAGCTCTAAAGGGACAGGGTATTACAATGAGCAGTTCTTC. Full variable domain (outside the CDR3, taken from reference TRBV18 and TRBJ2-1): NAGVMQNPRHLVRRRGQEARLRCSPMKGHSHVYWYRQLPEEGLKFMVYLQKENIIDESGMPKERFSAEFPKEGPSILRIQQVVRGDSAAYFCASSKGTGYYNEQFFGPGTRLTVL.

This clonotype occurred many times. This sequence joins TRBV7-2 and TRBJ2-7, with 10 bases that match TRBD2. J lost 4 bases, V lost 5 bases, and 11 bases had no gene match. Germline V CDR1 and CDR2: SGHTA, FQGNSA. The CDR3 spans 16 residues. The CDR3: CASSKTSGSSGYEQYF. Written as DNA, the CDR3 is TGTGCCAGCAGCAAGACTAGCGGGTCCTCCGGGTACGAGCAGTACTTC.

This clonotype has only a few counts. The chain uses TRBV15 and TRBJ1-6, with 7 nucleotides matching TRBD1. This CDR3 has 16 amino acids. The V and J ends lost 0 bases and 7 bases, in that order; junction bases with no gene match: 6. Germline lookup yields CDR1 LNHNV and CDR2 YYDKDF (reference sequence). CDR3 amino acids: CATSRDTTGTNSPLHF. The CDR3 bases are TGTGCCACCAGCAGAGACACGACAGGGACGAATTCACCCCTCCACTTT.

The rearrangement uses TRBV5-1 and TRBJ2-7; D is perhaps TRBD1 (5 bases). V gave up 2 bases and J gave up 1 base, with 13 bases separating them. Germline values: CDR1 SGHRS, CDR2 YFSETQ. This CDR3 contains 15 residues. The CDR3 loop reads CASSFLTDISYEQYF. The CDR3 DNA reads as TGCGCCAGCAGCTTCCTGACAGATATTTCCTACGAGCAGTACTTC.

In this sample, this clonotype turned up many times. DNA of the CDR3: TGTGCCAGTAGTATTTACTTTGTGGGGCCGAACACCGGGGAGCTGTTTTTT. Protein product: CASSIYFVGPNTGELFF. This sequence joins TRBV19 and TRBJ2-2; a weak D match, TRBD1 (5 bases). V lost 3 bases and J lost 0, with 14 bases in between. The CDR3 covers 17 residues. Per the germline V gene, CDR1 is LNHDA and CDR2 is SQIVND (reference sequence). The whole variable domain, filled in from reference TRBV19 and TRBJ2-2, reads DGGITQSPKYLFRKEGQNVTLSCEQNLNHDAMYWYRQDPGQGLRLIYYSQIVNDFQKGDIAEGYSVSREKKESFPLTVTSAQKNPTAFYLCASSIYFVGPNTGELFFGEGSRLTVL.

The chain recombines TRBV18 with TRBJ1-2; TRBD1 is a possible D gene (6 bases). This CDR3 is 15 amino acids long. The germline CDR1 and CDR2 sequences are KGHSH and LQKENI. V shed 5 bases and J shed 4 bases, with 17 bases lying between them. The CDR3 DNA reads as TGTGCCAGCTCAGTCTTCACGGACAGCCCCTATGGCTACACCTTC. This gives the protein CASSVFTDSPYGYTF.

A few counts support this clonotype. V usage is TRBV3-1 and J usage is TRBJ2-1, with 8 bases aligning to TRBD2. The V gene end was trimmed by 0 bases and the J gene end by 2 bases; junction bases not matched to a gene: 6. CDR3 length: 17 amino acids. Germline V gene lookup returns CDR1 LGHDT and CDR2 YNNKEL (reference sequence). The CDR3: CASSQEEGRGAYNEQFF. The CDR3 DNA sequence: TGTGCCAGCAGCCAAGAAGAGGGGCGGGGGGCCTACAATGAGCAGTTCTTC.

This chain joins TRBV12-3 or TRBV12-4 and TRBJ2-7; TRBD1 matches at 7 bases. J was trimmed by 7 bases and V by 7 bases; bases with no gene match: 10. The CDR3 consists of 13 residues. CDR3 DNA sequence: TGTGCCAGCAAACGGACAGGAACGGGGGAGCAGTACTTC. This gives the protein CASKRTGTGEQYF.

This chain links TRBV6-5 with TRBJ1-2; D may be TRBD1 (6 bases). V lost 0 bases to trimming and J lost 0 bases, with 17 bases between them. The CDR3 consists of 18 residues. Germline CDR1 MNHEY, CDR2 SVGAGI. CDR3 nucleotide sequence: TGTGCCAGCAGTTACTCGACGGGGGCGAAACGAACTAACTATGGCTACACCTTC. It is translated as CASSYSTGAKRTNYGYTF.

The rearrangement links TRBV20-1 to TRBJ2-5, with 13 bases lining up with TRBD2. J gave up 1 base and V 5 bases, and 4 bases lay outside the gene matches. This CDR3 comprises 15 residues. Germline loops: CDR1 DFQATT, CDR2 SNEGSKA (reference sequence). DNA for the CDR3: TGCAGTGCTTATCGACTAGCGGGGGGCCAAGAGACCCAGTACTTC. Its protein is CSAYRLAGGQETQYF.